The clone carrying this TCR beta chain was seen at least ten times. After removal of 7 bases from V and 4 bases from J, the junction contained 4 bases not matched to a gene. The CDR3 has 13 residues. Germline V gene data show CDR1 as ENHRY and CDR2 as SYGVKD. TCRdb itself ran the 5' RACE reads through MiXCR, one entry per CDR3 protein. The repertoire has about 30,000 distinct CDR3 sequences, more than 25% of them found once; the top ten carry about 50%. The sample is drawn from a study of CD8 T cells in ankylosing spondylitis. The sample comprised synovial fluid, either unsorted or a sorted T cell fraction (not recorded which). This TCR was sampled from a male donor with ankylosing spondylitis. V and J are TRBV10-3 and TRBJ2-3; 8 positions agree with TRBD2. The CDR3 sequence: CAINPGGADTQYF. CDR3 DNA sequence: TGTGCCATCAATCCGGGAGGGGCAGATACGCAGTATTTT.